These 3 T cell receptor beta chains were sequenced from one sample in a study of blood T cell repertoires in COVID-19 (dated by TCRdb to 2020 to 2022). Library creation used the immunoSEQ multiplex PCR assay. TCRdb took over this immuneACCESS table, retaining in-frame rearrangements with V and J assigned. Such tables are incomplete; in checked studies, under half of the missing clones stem from an unresolved V gene, and the remainder is unexplained. The table for this sample lists a few hundred thousand clones; approximately 88% of them were counted only once. 10% to 15% of the sample is in the top ten clones. Input material: peripheral blood. The receptors here all came from a woman aged 45 to 65 with COVID-19, enrolled during active disease.

This clone came up once. This chain joins TRBV6-6 and TRBJ2-1, with no clear D. The CDR3 consists of 14 residues. V was clipped by 6 bases and J by 4 bases, with 13 bases between them. Germline V gene lookup returns CDR1 MNHNY and CDR2 SVGAGI (reference sequence). The CDR3 sequence is CASRARLEYNEQFF. The CDR3 DNA sequence: TGTGCCAGCAGGGCTAGACTCGAATACAATGAGCAGTTCTTC.

The gene calls are TRBV5-1 and TRBJ1-4, with a weak D call TRBD1 (6 bases). This CDR3 is 17 amino acids long. In germline, CDR1 is SGHRS, CDR2 YFSETQ. Trimming removed 0 bases at V and 3 bases at J, with 15 bases between. The CDR3 protein is CASSLGLQGSSNEKLFF. CDR3 DNA: TGCGCCAGCAGCTTGGGGCTACAGGGTTCCTCTAATGAAAAACTGTTTTTT.

This rearrangement joins TRBV5-1 to TRBJ1-1; TRBD1 matches at 9 bases. The germline V gene encodes CDR1 SGHRS and CDR2 YFSETQ. There are 16 residues in the CDR3. The V and J ends lost 0 bases and 3 bases, in that order; junction bases with no gene match: 6. In DNA form, the CDR3 reads TGCGCCAGCAGCTTGGTACAGGGGGCGCTGGACACTGAAGCTTTCTTT. Translating it yields CASSLVQGALDTEAFF.